One and the same sample provided the 24 T cell receptor beta chains below, sequenced in a study of blood T cell repertoires in COVID-19. The protocol was immunoSEQ multiplex PCR, while the TCRdb copy is restricted to in-frame clones and leaves out a portion. The table records about 250,000 clones, about four fifths of them present only once. Sequenced material: peripheral blood. The receptors originated from a man at least 80 years old with acute or convalescent COVID-19.

The table lists this clone with a few counts. This chain joins TRBV18 and TRBJ1-3; 9 bases fit TRBD1. This CDR3 spans 16 amino acids. Germline-derived CDR1 and CDR2 are KGHSH and LQKENI. V was pared by 6 bases and J by 2 bases, with 8 bases of the junction left unmatched. CDR3 sequence: CASSALDRGTGNTIYF. The CDR3, as DNA: TGTGCCAGCTCCGCCTTGGACAGGGGTACTGGAAACACCATATATTTT.

The rearrangement uses TRBV24-1 and TRBJ1-5; weak D call: TRBD1 (5 bases). Trimming cost V 2 bases and J 5 bases, with 18 bases left between them. Germline values: CDR1 KGHDR, CDR2 SFDVKD. The CDR3 loop spans 17 amino acids. The CDR3 nucleotides read TGTGCCACCAGTGATTCCGGACGTGGCAGGGAAGATCAGCCCCAGCATTTT. Translating gives CATSDSGRGREDQPQHF.

This rearrangement joins TRBV4-1 to TRBJ1-6, with 8 bases fitting TRBD1. This CDR3 comprises 16 residues. Germline CDR1 is MGHRA and CDR2 is YSYEKL. Trimming took 0 bases from V and 11 from J; bases not matched to a gene: 9. The CDR3 spells CASSQDPGQGRPPLHF. The CDR3 DNA is TGCGCCAGCAGCCAAGATCCTGGACAGGGTCGACCACCCCTCCACTTT.

The J gene is TRBJ1-2, the V gene TRBV28; unclear D gene. The CDR3 runs to 12 residues. The V gene lost 5 bases and the J gene lost 4 bases, with 8 bases spanning the gap. CDR1 and CDR2 (germline): MDHEN, SYDVKM. CDR3 residues: CASSPTSYGYTF. Here the CDR3 DNA reads TGTGCCAGCAGTCCTACCTCCTATGGCTACACCTTC.

The chain couples TRBV6-1 to TRBJ1-2, with TRBD1 identical over 7 bases. The junction had 12 bases not matched to a gene; V was cut back by 4 bases and J by 4 bases. CDR3 size: 16 residues. Germline V gives CDR1 MNHNS, CDR2 SASEGT. The CDR3 loop reads CASSGSFPGTVYGYTF. CDR3 bases: TGTGCCAGCAGTGGGTCTTTTCCCGGGACAGTCTATGGCTACACCTTC.

The CDR3 is CASSSRTSGRAREQFF. CDR3 DNA sequence: TGTGCCAGCAGCTCCCGGACTAGCGGGAGGGCCCGAGAGCAGTTCTTC. This chain joins TRBV5-6 and TRBJ2-1; 15 nucleotides match TRBD2. CDR1 SGHDT and CDR2 YYEEEE come from the germline V gene. The length of the CDR3 is 16 residues. Trimming removed 3 bases from V and 10 bases from J; junction bases left unmatched: 8.

The chain combines TRBV7-9 with TRBJ1-5, with TRBD1 matching over 10 bases. The CDR3 is 17 residues long. V trimming: 5 bases; J trimming: 0 bases; junction bases outside the gene matches: 7. CDR1 SEHNR and CDR2 FQNEAQ come from the germline V gene (reference sequence). The CDR3 sequence: CASSLGQGGSSNQPQHF. DNA for the CDR3: TGTGCCAGCAGCCTTGGACAGGGGGGAAGTAGCAATCAGCCCCAGCATTTT.

This chain uses TRBV6-1 with TRBJ1-1; the D gene is possibly TRBD1 (6 bases). The CDR3 is 17 amino acids. Germline values: CDR1 MNHNS, CDR2 SASEGT. V lost 0 bases and J 3 bases, leaving 17 bases between the germline ends. This CDR3 reads CASSEAQLDRLYTEAFF. The CDR3 DNA reads TGTGCCAGCAGTGAAGCGCAACTAGACAGGCTTTACACTGAAGCTTTCTTT.

V gene TRBV3-1 (or the pseudogene TRBV3-2) combines with J gene TRBJ2-7; the D is unclear. Per germline, CDR1 LGHDT and CDR2 YNNKEL (reference sequence). The CDR3 has 13 residues. Deletions cut 0 bases from V and 9 bases from J, with 12 bases between. This CDR3 reads CASSQDVFLRQYF. In nucleotides, the CDR3 is TGTGCCAGCAGCCAAGATGTTTTCCTGCGGCAGTACTTC.

In this sample, this clone turned up a few times. The V gene is TRBV7-2, the J gene TRBJ1-3, with D uncertain. CDR1 and CDR2 from the germline V gene are SGHTA and FQGNSA. The V end lost 5 bases, the J end lost 1 base, and 15 bases lay between the germline ends. CDR3 length: 16 residues. The DNA of the CDR3 is TGTGCCAGCAGCCCCCTCCGGGTCACTTCTGGAAACACCATATATTTT. Translating it yields CASSPLRVTSGNTIYF.

This chain uses TRBV30 with TRBJ2-7; possible D gene TRBD2, 5 bases. The CDR3 consists of 15 residues. In germline, CDR1 is GTSNPN, CDR2 SVGIG (reference sequence). Trimming pared 1 base from V and 0 bases from J, leaving 13 bases between. This CDR3 is CAWSESSGLSYEQYF. The CDR3 DNA reads TGTGCCTGGAGTGAATCTTCAGGACTCTCCTACGAGCAGTACTTC. Based on the CDR3 plus reference TRBV30 and TRBJ2-7, the full variable domain is SQTIHQWPATLVQPVGSPLSLECTVEGTSNPNLYWYRQAAGRGLQLLFYSVGIGQISSEVPQNLSASRPQDRQFILSSKKLLLSDSGFYLCAWSESSGLSYEQYFGPGTRLTVT.

J is TRBJ1-3 and V is TRBV7-9, with unresolved D. The CDR3 has 17 amino acids. V lost 3 bases and J 0 bases, leaving 15 bases between the germline ends. Looked up from germline, CDR1 is SEHNR and CDR2 is FQNEAQ (reference sequence). CDR3 nucleotide sequence: TGTGCCAGCAGCTTGCTACGAGGGCCGGGCTCTGGAAACACCATATATTTT. It is translated as CASSLLRGPGSGNTIYF. Looking up the rest from reference TRBV7-9 and TRBJ1-3 gives the full variable domain: DTGVSQNPRHKITKRGQNVTFRCDPISEHNRLYWYRQTLGQGPEFLTYFQNEAQLEKSRLLSDRFSAERPKGSFSTLEIQRTEQGDSAMYLCASSLLRGPGSGNTIYFGEGSWLTVV.

CDR3 sequence (DNA): TGTGCCAGCGGAGGGACAGCTTTCCTCGGGGAGCAGTACTTC. This translates into CASGGTAFLGEQYF. J is TRBJ2-7 and V is TRBV2, with a weak D call TRBD1 (7 bases). The CDR3 runs to 14 residues. Germline CDR1 SNHLY, CDR2 FYNNEI. Trimming removed 8 bases at V and 7 bases at J, with 21 bases between.

The V and J genes are TRBV2 and TRBJ1-6; possible D gene TRBD1, 5 bases. Between the trimmed V and J ends, which lost 10 bases and 4 bases, there was a span of 11 bases. The CDR3 has 13 residues. In germline, CDR1 is SNHLY, CDR2 FYNNEI. The CDR3 DNA reads as TGTGCCACCCGACAGATTTATAATTCACCCCTCCACTTT. Protein: CATRQIYNSPLHF.

The V gene is TRBV28, the J gene TRBJ2-7; tentatively, D is TRBD1 (5 bases). This CDR3 is 14 amino acids long. V was shortened by 3 bases and J by 4 bases, with 13 bases between the two germline ends. In germline, CDR1 is MDHEN, CDR2 SYDVKM. As DNA, the CDR3 is TGTGCCAGCAGTTTCTCGACAGTACCATACGAGCAGTACTTC. Its translation is CASSFSTVPYEQYF. Complete variable domain (other parts from reference TRBV28 and TRBJ2-7): DVKVTQSSRYLVKRTGEKVFLECVQDMDHENMFWYRQDPGLGLRLIYFSYDVKMKEKGDIPEGYSVSREKKERFSLILESASTNQTSMYLCASSFSTVPYEQYFGPGTRLTVT.

The sample holds one count of this clone. This sequence joins TRBV29-1 and TRBJ2-1; the match to TRBD1 covers 12 bases. This CDR3 comprises 14 residues. The ends lost 6 bases at V and 4 bases at J; junction bases unmatched: 4. Germline V lookup: CDR1 SQVTM, CDR2 ANQGSEA. Written as DNA, the CDR3 is TGCAGCGTGGGACAGGGGGCCCTTTACAATGAGCAGTTCTTC. Protein: CSVGQGALYNEQFF.

This sequence joins TRBV5-1 and TRBJ1-6; TRBD1 matches at 8 bases. Germline CDR1 and CDR2: SGHRS and YFSETQ. The V and J ends lost 0 bases and 14 bases, in that order; junction bases with no gene match: 13. The CDR3 is 16 residues long. The CDR3 loop reads CASSLVGGQGLGTLHF. The CDR3 bases are TGCGCCAGCAGCTTGGTCGGCGGACAGGGCCTGGGGACCCTCCACTTT.

The chain uses TRBV14 and TRBJ1-6, with D possibly being TRBD1 (5 bases). Looked up from germline, CDR1 is SGHDN and CDR2 is FVKESK. The CDR3 is made up of 18 amino acids. V was shortened by 4 bases and J by 10 bases, with 26 bases between the two germline ends. CDR3 residues: CASSPQKPRSRVGSPLHF. CDR3 coding DNA: TGTGCCAGCAGCCCCCAGAAGCCTCGCTCCAGGGTTGGCTCACCCCTCCACTTT. The variable domain in full, with the rest retrieved from reference TRBV14 and TRBJ1-6, is EAGVTQFPSHSVIEKGQTVTLRCDPISGHDNLYWYRRVMGKEIKFLLHFVKESKQDESGMPNNRFLAERTGGTYSTLKVQPAELEDSGVYFCASSPQKPRSRVGSPLHFGNGTRLTVT.

The chain couples TRBV21-1 to TRBJ1-6; whether TRBD1, the table's D call, matches the DNA was not checked. TRBV21-1 corresponds to a pseudogene. There are 19 residues in the CDR3. CDR3 region: CASSKETGGLSSYNSPLHF. As DNA, the CDR3 is TGTGCCAGCAGCAAAGAGACAGGTGGTTTGAGCTCCTATAATTCACCCCTCCACTTT.

The rearrangement links TRBV18 to TRBJ1-1, with 9 bases identical to TRBD1. The CDR3 spans 16 residues. Germline CDR1 is KGHSH and CDR2 is LQKENI. The V segment lost 2 bases and the J segment 4 bases; nucleotides outside the gene matches: 8. The CDR3 spells CASSPAGTGLSTEAFF. The CDR3 nucleotides are TGTGCCAGCTCACCAGCCGGGACAGGGCTGAGCACTGAAGCTTTCTTT.

The chain carries TRBV3-1 (or the pseudogene TRBV3-2) and TRBJ2-1, with D tentatively TRBD1 (6 bases). Germline lookup yields CDR1 LGHDT and CDR2 YNNKEL (reference sequence). Trimming left V 10 bases short and J 4 bases short, with 14 bases between. The CDR3 spans 13 residues. This chain's CDR3 is CATRGQGYNEQFF. CDR3 coding DNA: TGTGCCACCAGAGGGCAGGGGTACAATGAGCAGTTCTTC.

The chain employs TRBV12-3 or TRBV12-4 and TRBJ1-6, with 7 bases that match TRBD1. The CDR3 consists of 13 residues. With V trimmed by 5 bases and J by 10 bases, 5 bases remained unmatched. The CDR3 region is CASSRNRGSPLHF. The CDR3 DNA follows: TGTGCCAGCAGTAGGAACAGGGGATCACCCCTCCACTTT.

The rearrangement uses TRBV28 and TRBJ1-5, with 7 nucleotides matching TRBD1. V dropped 1 base and J dropped 6; count of bases not matched to a gene: 6. The CDR3 runs 15 residues. The germline CDR1 and CDR2 sequences are MDHEN and SYDVKM. The CDR3 loop is CASSLSARGTQPQHF. The CDR3 DNA is TGTGCCAGCAGTTTATCCGCCAGGGGGACTCAGCCCCAGCATTTT.

The chain carries TRBV6-1 and TRBJ1-3; no firm D call. Germline V CDR1 and CDR2: MNHNS, SASEGT. The ends were cut back, 0 bases at V and 0 bases at J, with 6 bases in the middle. The CDR3 sequence is 15 residues long. The CDR3 DNA follows: TGTGCCAGCAGTGAAGCTGGCGGCTCTGGAAACACCATATATTTT. Amino acid sequence: CASSEAGGSGNTIYF.